This TCR beta chain was recorded in a study of blood T cell repertoires in COVID-19. Study-wide background: The United States, Italy and Spain were the sources of the acute and convalescent COVID-19 samples. From T cells, B-cell-depleted T cells, or PBMCs came the material, which was cDNA or gDNA.

Authors' methods: Scientists estimated how many nucleated cells there were by amplifying reference gene primers. Method: immunoSEQ multiplex PCR; TCRdb's copy keeps in-frame clones and lacks some. D and trimming come from the DNA, and the V and J calls and clone size come from that table. The sample holds 52,000 or so clones; roughly 91% are singletons and the top ten take 2.5% to 3.5%. The sequencing input was peripheral blood. The sequence was collected from a human donor in a cohort sampled during active COVID-19.

CDR3 in amino acids: CASSQTSGTTDTQYF. CDR3 bases: TGTGCCAGCAGCCAGACTAGCGGGACAACAGATACGCAGTATTTT. The J gene is TRBJ2-3, the V gene TRBV3-1 (or the pseudogene TRBV3-2), with 11 nucleotides matching TRBD2. From germline, CDR1 is LGHDT and CDR2 YNNKEL (reference sequence). CDR3 length equals 15 residues. Trimming cost V 3 bases and J 3 bases; bases outside gene matches: 2.